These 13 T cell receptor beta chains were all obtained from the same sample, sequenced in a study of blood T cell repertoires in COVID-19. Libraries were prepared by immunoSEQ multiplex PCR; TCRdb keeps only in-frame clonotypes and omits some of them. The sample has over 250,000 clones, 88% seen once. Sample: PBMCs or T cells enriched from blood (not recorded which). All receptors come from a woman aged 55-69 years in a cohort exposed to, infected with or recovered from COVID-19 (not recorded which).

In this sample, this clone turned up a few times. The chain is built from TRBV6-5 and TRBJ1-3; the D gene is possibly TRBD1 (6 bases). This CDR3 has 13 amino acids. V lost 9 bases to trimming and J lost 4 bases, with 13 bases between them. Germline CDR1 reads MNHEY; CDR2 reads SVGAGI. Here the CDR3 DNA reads TGTGCCAGTTATACAGGGACGGGAAACACCATATATTTT. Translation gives CASYTGTGNTIYF.

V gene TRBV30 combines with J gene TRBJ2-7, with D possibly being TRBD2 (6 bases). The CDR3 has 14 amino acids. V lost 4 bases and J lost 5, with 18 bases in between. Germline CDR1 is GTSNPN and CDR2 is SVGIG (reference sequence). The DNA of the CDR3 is TGTGCCTGGACGCGGGGTAAAGGAAATAACGAGCAGTACTTC. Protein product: CAWTRGKGNNEQYF.

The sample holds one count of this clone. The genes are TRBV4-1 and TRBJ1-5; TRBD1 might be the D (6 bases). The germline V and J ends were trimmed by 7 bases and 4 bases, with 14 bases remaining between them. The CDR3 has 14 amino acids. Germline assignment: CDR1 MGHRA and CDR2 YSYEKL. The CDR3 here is CASKPTGMNQPQHF. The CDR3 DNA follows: TGCGCCAGCAAACCTACAGGGATGAATCAGCCCCAGCATTTT.

Here the CDR3 DNA reads TGTGCCAGCAGCCCGGACTTGTTGCTAAACATTCAGTACTTC. Its translation: CASSPDLLLNIQYF. The chain couples TRBV6-2 or TRBV6-3 to TRBJ2-4; TRBD2 might be the D (5 bases). V was cut by 6 bases and J by 6 bases, with 15 bases left in between. The CDR3 spans 14 residues. Germline CDR1 reads MNHEY; CDR2 reads SVGEGT.

CDR3 nucleotide sequence: TGTGCCAGCAGCTTAGGGGCGGCTAGCGGGGACTACGAGCAGTACTTC. Amino acid sequence: CASSLGAASGDYEQYF. The J gene is TRBJ2-7, the V gene TRBV7-3; TRBD2 matches 9 bases. From germline, CDR1 is SGHTA and CDR2 FQGTGA. The CDR3 contains 16 residues. V was clipped by 2 bases and J by 3 bases; unmatched bases: 8.

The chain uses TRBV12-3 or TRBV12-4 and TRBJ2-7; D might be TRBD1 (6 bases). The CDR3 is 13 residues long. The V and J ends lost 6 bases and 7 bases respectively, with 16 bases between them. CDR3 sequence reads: CASRAGEGSEQYF. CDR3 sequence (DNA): TGTGCCAGCAGGGCAGGGGAAGGATCAGAGCAGTACTTC.

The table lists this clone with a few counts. The CDR3 DNA reads as TGCGCCAGCAGCTCTCAGCGGGAGATTGGAAACGAGCAGTACTTC. Translating gives CASSSQREIGNEQYF. The chain combines TRBV5-1 with TRBJ2-7; 8 bases are a match to TRBD2. V dropped 3 bases and J dropped 5; count of bases not matched to a gene: 10. The CDR3 extends over 15 amino acids. From germline, CDR1 is SGHRS and CDR2 YFSETQ.

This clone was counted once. CDR3 in amino acids: CASTPSGGRWTYNSPLHF. The CDR3 DNA is TGTGCCAGTACTCCATCAGGGGGCAGATGGACCTATAATTCACCCCTCCACTTT. J is TRBJ1-6 and V is TRBV19, with TRBD1 matching 8 bases. J was trimmed by 2 bases and V by 7 bases; bases with no gene match: 13. The CDR3 spans 18 residues. The V gene's germline CDR1 is LNHDA and CDR2 SQIVND (reference sequence).

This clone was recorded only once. DNA of the CDR3: TGCGCCAGCAGCCCTTATAGCGGATCTAGCACAGATACGCAGTATTTT. Translated, it gives CASSPYSGSSTDTQYF. The chain combines TRBV5-1 with TRBJ2-3; a possible D gene is TRBD2 (6 bases). CDR1 is SGHRS and CDR2 is YFSETQ in the germline V gene. The CDR3 covers 16 residues. Trimming removed 4 bases from V and 0 bases from J, with 15 bases in between.

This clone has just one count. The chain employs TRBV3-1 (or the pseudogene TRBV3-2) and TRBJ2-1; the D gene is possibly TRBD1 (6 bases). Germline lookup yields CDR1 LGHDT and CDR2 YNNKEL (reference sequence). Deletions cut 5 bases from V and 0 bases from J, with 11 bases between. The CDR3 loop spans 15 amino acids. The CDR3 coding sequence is TGTGCCAGCAGCTTAGGACAGAGCTCCTACAATGAGCAGTTCTTC. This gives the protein CASSLGQSSYNEQFF.

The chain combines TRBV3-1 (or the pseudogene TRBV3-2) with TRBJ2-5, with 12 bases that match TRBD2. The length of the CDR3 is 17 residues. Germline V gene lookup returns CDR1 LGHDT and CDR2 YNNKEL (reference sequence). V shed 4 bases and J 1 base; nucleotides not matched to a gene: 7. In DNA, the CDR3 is TGTGCCAGCAGCCTTGCGGGGACTAGCGGGTCCCAAGAGACCCAGTACTTC. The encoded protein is CASSLAGTSGSQETQYF.

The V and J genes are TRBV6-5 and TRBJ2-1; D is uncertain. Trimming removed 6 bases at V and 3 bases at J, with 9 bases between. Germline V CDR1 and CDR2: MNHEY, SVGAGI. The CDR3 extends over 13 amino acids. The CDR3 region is CASRRQNYNEQFF. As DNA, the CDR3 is TGTGCCAGCAGGAGGCAGAACTACAATGAGCAGTTCTTC.

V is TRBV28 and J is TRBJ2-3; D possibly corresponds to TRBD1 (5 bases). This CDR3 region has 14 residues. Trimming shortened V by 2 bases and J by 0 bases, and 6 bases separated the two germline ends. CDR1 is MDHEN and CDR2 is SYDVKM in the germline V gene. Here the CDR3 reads CASSLTGSTDTQYF. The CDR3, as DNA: TGTGCCAGCAGTTTAACAGGAAGCACAGATACGCAGTATTTT.